The 18 T cell receptor beta chains presented below share a single source sample, sequenced in a study of T-cell reconstitution after alpha-beta-depleted transplantation in children. A TCRbeta library incorporating unique molecular identifiers was prepared. One entry per CDR3 protein results from TCRdb running MiXCR on the PCR reads. The table has 70,000 to 95,000 distinct CDR3 sequences, 15% seen once. This specimen consisted of PBMCs, mostly from graft donor cells, obtained 180 days after TCRalphabeta/CD19-depleted stem cell transplant. Receptor source: a male patient aged 2 to 10 who had a stem cell transplant for acute lymphoblastic leukemia, so the T cells may come from the graft donor.

The chain uses TRBV29-1 and TRBJ1-1, with no clear D. From germline, CDR1 is SQVTM and CDR2 ANQGSEA. With 4 bases removed from V and 6 bases from J, the gap between germline ends came to 15 bases. This CDR3 spans 13 amino acids. CDR3 in amino acids: CSVVNGLNPEAFF. Here the CDR3 DNA reads TGCAGCGTTGTCAACGGGTTGAATCCTGAAGCTTTCTTT.

This clonotype was observed a few times. The chain is built from TRBV4-3 and TRBJ2-7, with D uncertain. This CDR3 is built from 15 residues. CDR1 is LGHNA, CDR2 YSLEER, per germline. The ends were cut back, 0 bases at V and 4 bases at J, with 13 bases in the middle. The CDR3 here is CASSQERTPYYEQYF. The CDR3 DNA follows: TGCGCCAGCAGCCAAGAGAGAACACCTTATTACGAGCAGTACTTC.

This clonotype was seen only a few times. This chain connects TRBV14 to TRBJ1-5; no firm D call. This CDR3 comprises 15 residues. Trimming cost V 0 bases and J 2 bases, with 8 bases left between them. Germline V gives CDR1 SGHDN, CDR2 FVKESK. CDR3 sequence reads: CASSQDKFCNQPQHF. CDR3 sequence (DNA): TGTGCCAGCAGCCAAGACAAGTTCTGCAATCAGCCCCAGCATTTT.

In this sample, this clonotype turned up a few times. The chain couples TRBV28 to TRBJ1-4, with a weak D call TRBD1 (6 bases). The germline V and J ends were trimmed by 2 bases and 5 bases, with 12 bases remaining between them. The CDR3 covers 15 residues. The germline gives CDR1 MDHEN, CDR2 SYDVKM. The CDR3 loop reads CASSLRDIGNEKLFF. The CDR3 nucleotides are TGTGCCAGCAGTTTACGGGACATAGGAAATGAAAAACTGTTTTTT.

This clonotype showed up just a few times. The chain employs TRBV5-6 and TRBJ1-1; 8 bases align to TRBD1. Germline lookup yields CDR1 SGHDT and CDR2 YYEEEE. The CDR3 runs to 13 residues. V dropped 4 bases and J dropped 5; count of bases not matched to a gene: 4. Here the CDR3 reads CASSGQGLTEAFF. CDR3 bases: TGTGCCAGCAGCGGACAGGGATTGACTGAAGCTTTCTTT.

This clonotype was observed a few times. The chain is built from TRBV2 and TRBJ2-5; 8 positions agree with TRBD2. CDR1 is SNHLY and CDR2 is FYNNEI in the germline V gene. The CDR3 covers 17 residues. Unmatched junction bases numbered 16, after V lost 5 bases and J lost 5 bases. As DNA, the CDR3 is TGTGCCAGCAGTCCTCGTAGCGGGGACCCCGATTGGGAGACCCAGTACTTC. This gives the protein CASSPRSGDPDWETQYF.

This clonotype was detected a few times. The chain employs TRBV3-1 and TRBJ2-1, with 9 bases aligning to TRBD2. V shed 3 bases and J 4 bases; nucleotides not matched to a gene: 13. Germline CDR1 and CDR2: LGHDT and YNNKEL (reference sequence). The CDR3 is 18 amino acids. The CDR3 spells CASSQSPGRGGQYNEQFF. In nucleotides, the CDR3 is TGTGCCAGCAGCCAGAGTCCAGGGCGGGGGGGGCAGTACAATGAGCAGTTCTTC.

This sequence joins TRBV5-1 and TRBJ1-1, with 9 bases fitting TRBD1. The length of the CDR3 is 16 residues. V lost 8 bases and J lost 1; bases outside the gene matches: 12. Germline values: CDR1 SGHRS, CDR2 YFSETQ. CDR3 coding DNA: TGCGCCAGAAGGACGTTTAAACAGGGGGCGAACACTGAAGCTTTCTTT. Protein product: CARRTFKQGANTEAFF.

A few counts support this clonotype. The V gene is TRBV5-1, the J gene TRBJ1-1, with 10 bases identical to TRBD1. This CDR3 has 17 residues. CDR1 and CDR2 from the germline V gene are SGHRS and YFSETQ. The trim removed 0 bases at V and 1 base at J, leaving 6 bases unmatched. The CDR3 here is CASSLAGQGVRNTEAFF. CDR3 sequence (DNA): TGCGCCAGCAGCTTGGCTGGACAGGGGGTGAGGAACACTGAAGCTTTCTTT.

This sequence joins TRBV11-2 and TRBJ2-6; TRBD1 or TRBD2 may be the D gene (6 bases each). This CDR3 comprises 18 residues. Trimming cost V 5 bases and J 4 bases, with 21 bases left between them. The V gene's germline CDR1 is SGHAT and CDR2 FQNNGV. CDR3 nucleotides: TGTGCCAGCAGCGACCAAGGGGGGCTACTCTCCGGGGCCAACGTCCTGACTTTC. It codes for CASSDQGGLLSGANVLTF.

The chain joins TRBV19 to TRBJ2-7; D assignment may be TRBD1 or TRBD2 (6 bases each). CDR1 and CDR2 from the germline V gene are LNHDA and SQIVND (reference sequence). V was clipped by 1 base and J by 6 bases, with 13 bases between them. This CDR3 region has 14 residues. Here the CDR3 DNA reads TGTGCCAGTAGTATAGTAGCGGACAGTGGCGAGCAGTACTTC. It is translated as CASSIVADSGEQYF. Full variable domain (outside the CDR3, taken from reference TRBV19 and TRBJ2-7): DGGITQSPKYLFRKEGQNVTLSCEQNLNHDAMYWYRQDPGQGLRLIYYSQIVNDFQKGDIAEGYSVSREKKESFPLTVTSAQKNPTAFYLCASSIVADSGEQYFGPGTRLTVT.

V usage is TRBV20-1 and J usage is TRBJ1-2; D possibly corresponds to TRBD1 (6 bases). The CDR3 extends over 14 amino acids. Germline assignment: CDR1 DFQATT and CDR2 SNEGSKA (reference sequence). The V end lost 4 bases, the J end lost 5 bases, and 17 bases lay between the germline ends. The CDR3 loop reads CSATITGREYGYTF. CDR3 DNA: TGCAGTGCTACGATTACAGGGAGAGAATATGGCTACACCTTC.

This chain connects TRBV7-2 to TRBJ2-3; 9 nucleotides agree with TRBD2. This CDR3 region has 17 residues. Unmatched junction bases numbered 9, after V lost 3 bases and J lost 2 bases. Germline V gene data show CDR1 as SGHTA and CDR2 as FQGNSA. The CDR3 sequence: CASSLLGLAQYTDTQYF. DNA for the CDR3: TGTGCCAGCAGCTTGTTGGGACTAGCTCAATACACAGATACGCAGTATTTT.

Only a few counts were recorded for this clonotype. This chain links TRBV5-6 with TRBJ1-1, with D possibly being TRBD1 (5 bases). The CDR3 runs to 15 residues. Germline CDR1 reads SGHDT; CDR2 reads YYEEEE. The V gene lost 0 bases and the J gene lost 4 bases, with 13 bases spanning the gap. The CDR3 DNA reads TGTGCCAGCAGCTTGGGGGCAGGGATAGCCACTGAAGCTTTCTTT. Translation: CASSLGAGIATEAFF.

This clonotype was counted at least ten times. The chain couples TRBV5-6 to TRBJ2-2, with a weak D call TRBD2 (5 bases). CDR1 SGHDT and CDR2 YYEEEE come from the germline V gene. The CDR3 is 15 residues long. The V end was cut by 0 bases, the J end by 5 bases, with 11 bases between. The CDR3 spells CASSLGRGKTGELFF. CDR3 DNA: TGTGCCAGCAGCTTGGGCCGGGGAAAGACCGGGGAGCTGTTTTTT.

This chain uses TRBV2 with TRBJ1-1; weak D call: TRBD1 (6 bases). The CDR3 has 14 residues. Germline lookup yields CDR1 SNHLY and CDR2 FYNNEI. Trimming pared 3 bases from V and 5 bases from J, leaving 13 bases between. The CDR3 sequence is CASSDGRGGTEAFF. CDR3 bases: TGTGCCAGCAGTGATGGCAGGGGAGGGACTGAAGCTTTCTTT.

This clonotype came up a few times. V is TRBV27 and J is TRBJ2-4, with 9 bases aligning to TRBD1. The CDR3 totals 17 residues. Per germline, CDR1 MNHEY and CDR2 SMNVEV (reference sequence). V trimming: 3 bases; J trimming: 3 bases; junction bases outside the gene matches: 9. CDR3 sequence (DNA): TGTGCCAGCAGTTTCCTAGGACAGGGGAGGGACAAAAACATTCAGTACTTC. It specifies CASSFLGQGRDKNIQYF.

Notes on this clonotype: A read error may account for a junction end that differs from germline. This chain links TRBV12-3 or TRBV12-4 with TRBJ2-3; tentatively, D is TRBD2 (5 bases). This CDR3 region has 14 residues. The DNA of the CDR3 is TGTGCCTGCAGTTTAGCGTTCGGGCGGGATACGCAGTATTTT. The encoded protein is CACSLAFGRDTQYF.